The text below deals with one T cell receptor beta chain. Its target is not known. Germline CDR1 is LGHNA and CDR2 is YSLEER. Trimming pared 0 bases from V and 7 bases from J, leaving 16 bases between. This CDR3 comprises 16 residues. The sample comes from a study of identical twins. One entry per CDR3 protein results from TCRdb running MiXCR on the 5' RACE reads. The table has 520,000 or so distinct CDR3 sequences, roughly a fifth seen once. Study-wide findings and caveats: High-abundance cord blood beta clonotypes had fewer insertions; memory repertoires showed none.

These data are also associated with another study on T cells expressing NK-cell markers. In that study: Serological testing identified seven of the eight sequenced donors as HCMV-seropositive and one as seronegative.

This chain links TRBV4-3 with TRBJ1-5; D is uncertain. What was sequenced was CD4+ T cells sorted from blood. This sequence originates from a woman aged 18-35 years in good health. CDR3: CASSQDYYSGRQPQHF. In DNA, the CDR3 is TGCGCCAGCAGCCAAGATTATTATAGCGGGAGACAGCCCCAGCATTTT.